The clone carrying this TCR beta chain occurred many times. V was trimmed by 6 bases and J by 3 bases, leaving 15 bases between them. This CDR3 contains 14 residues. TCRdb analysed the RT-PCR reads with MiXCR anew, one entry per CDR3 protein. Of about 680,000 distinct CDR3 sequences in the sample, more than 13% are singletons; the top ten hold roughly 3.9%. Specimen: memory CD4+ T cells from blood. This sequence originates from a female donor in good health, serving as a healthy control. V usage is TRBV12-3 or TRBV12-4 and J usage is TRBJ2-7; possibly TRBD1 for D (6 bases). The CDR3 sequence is CASSRGQSFYEQYF. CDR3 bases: TGTGCCAGCAGCCGCGGACAGTCGTTCTACGAGCAGTACTTC.